Sequencing of this T cell receptor (beta chain) was carried out in a study of T cells in Graves' hyperthyroidism and ophthalmopathy. Study-wide findings and caveats: Ophthalmopathy, as predicted by the model, came a median approximately 5.9 months after the prediction.

Per the germline V gene, CDR1 is LGHDT and CDR2 is YNNKEL (reference sequence). CDR3 length: 13 amino acids. Points on this clonotype: Its antigen is as yet unknown. The junction departs from the called germline gene at one end, perhaps through a read error.

Template material for amplifying TCR beta CDR3 regions consisted of RNA transcripts. First-round RT-PCR of the TCR CDR3 relied on the HTBI primer set. MiXCR was run by TCRdb on the multiplex PCR reads, yielding one entry per CDR3 protein. The table includes 300,000 to 450,000 distinct CDR3 sequences, approximately 14% detected once. The hyperthyroidism was newly diagnosed and had lasted under 2 months; the patients were aged 18 to 65. Input material: blood. The receptor's source is a woman aged 18-29 years with Graves' hyperthyroidism that later progressed to Graves' ophthalmopathy. The chain employs TRBV3-1 and TRBJ2-5; 7 nucleotides match TRBD2. The CDR3 sequence is CASSQGGRETQCF. Written as DNA, the CDR3 is TGTGCCAGCAGCCAAGGGGGGAGGGAGACCCAGTGCTTC.